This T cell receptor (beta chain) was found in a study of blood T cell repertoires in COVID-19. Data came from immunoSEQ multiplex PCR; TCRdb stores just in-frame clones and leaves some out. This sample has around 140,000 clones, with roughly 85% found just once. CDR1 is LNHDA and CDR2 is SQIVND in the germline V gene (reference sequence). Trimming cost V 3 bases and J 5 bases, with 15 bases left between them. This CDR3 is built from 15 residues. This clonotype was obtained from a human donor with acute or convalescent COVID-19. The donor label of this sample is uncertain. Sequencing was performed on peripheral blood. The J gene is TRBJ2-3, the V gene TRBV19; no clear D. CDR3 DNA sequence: TGTGCCAGTAGTATTGTGAGACAATTCCAAGATACGCAGTATTTT. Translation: CASSIVRQFQDTQYF.